A selection of T cell receptor beta chains follows, all from one sample in a study of cytomegalovirus exposure and HLA in healthy donors. Sequenced by immunoSEQ multiplex PCR; TCRdb stores in-frame clones only, minus some. The sample carries over 110,000 clones, roughly 80% recorded once. Sequencing was carried out using PBMCs. These receptors originate from a female donor in good health and CMV-seronegative. The CDR3 runs from the conserved cysteine through the conserved F or W. D genes are given only for firm matches. Not every row has a clone size; where given, it reads once, few, many or a size class.

size	length	V	J	D	CDR3	DNA
.	13	TRBV30	TRBJ1-2	.	CAWSVQGLYGYTF	TGTGCCTGGAGTGTGCAGGGCCTCTATGGCTACACCTTC
.	16	TRBV27	TRBJ2-7	TRBD1	CASSPPGQGTPPEQYF	TGTGCCAGCAGCCCGCCCGGACAGGGGACACCCCCCGAGCAGTACTTC
.	14	TRBV28	TRBJ2-3	.	CASTSGQNTDTQYF	TGTGCCAGCACAAGCGGTCAGAACACAGATACGCAGTATTTT
few	17	TRBV27	TRBJ2-3	TRBD1	CASSSPFRQGHTDTQYF	TGTGCCAGCAGTTCACCTTTTCGACAGGGTCACACAGATACGCAGTATTTT
once	14	TRBV5-4	TRBJ1-4	TRBD1	CASSYRGTDEKLFF	TGTGCCAGCAGCTATAGAGGGACAGACGAAAAACTGTTTTTT
.	15	TRBV7-3	TRBJ2-7	TRBD1	CASSLEGQGYSEQYF	TGTGCCAGCAGCTTAGAGGGACAGGGGTACTCCGAGCAGTACTTC
.	13	TRBV18	TRBJ2-1	TRBD1	CASSPGQQNEQFF	TGTGCCAGCTCTCCGGGACAGCAGAATGAGCAGTTCTTC
.	17	TRBV6-4	TRBJ2-6	.	CAPLGGPFSSGANVLTF	TGTGCCCCCCTGGGGGGGCCCTTCTCCTCTGGGGCCAACGTCCTGACTTTC
.	14	TRBV5-6	TRBJ2-1	.	CASSLAGSYNEQFF	TGTGCCAGCAGCTTGGCGGGGTCCTACAATGAGCAGTTCTTC
.	16	TRBV7-9	TRBJ2-5	.	CASSSVTLALQETQYF	TGTGCCAGCAGCTCCGTGACCCTAGCCCTACAAGAGACCCAGTACTTC
.	13	TRBV7-2	TRBJ2-7	.	CASSSPLRYEQYF	TGTGCCAGCAGCTCCCCCCTGCGGTACGAGCAGTACTTC
few	14	TRBV29-1	TRBJ1-2	TRBD1	CSVATGQSNYGYTF	TGCAGCGTTGCAACGGGACAGTCTAACTATGGCTACACCTTC
.	14	TRBV5-4	TRBJ2-7	TRBD1	CASSATPDRDEQYF	TGTGCCAGCAGCGCGACCCCAGACAGGGACGAGCAGTACTTC
.	14	TRBV5-1	TRBJ2-5	TRBD1	CASRNDRGRETQYF	TGCGCCAGCAGAAACGACAGGGGCAGAGAGACCCAGTACTTC
once	15	TRBV7-2	TRBJ2-7	TRBD1	CASSLADDRGFEQYF	TGTGCCAGCAGCTTAGCTGATGACAGGGGCTTCGAGCAGTACTTC
.	16	TRBV4-2	TRBJ1-2	TRBD1	CASSFPNGQGDYGYTF	TGTGCCAGCAGCTTTCCGAACGGACAGGGTGACTATGGCTACACCTTC
.	14	TRBV2	TRBJ2-5	.	CASSEPRRPETQYF	TGTGCCAGCAGTGAGCCCAGGCGCCCCGAGACCCAGTACTTC
.	18	TRBV4-1	TRBJ2-3	TRBD1	CASSQLLRGDRGTDTQYF	TGCGCCAGCAGCCAACTGCTAAGAGGGGACAGGGGCACAGATACGCAGTATTTT
once	11	TRBV29-1	TRBJ2-7	.	CSTSDRTRQYF	TGCAGCACCTCCGACAGGACCCGGCAGTACTTC
.	11	TRBV7-9	TRBJ2-7	.	CASSLGTDKYF	TGTGCCAGCAGCTTAGGAACAGACAAGTACTTC
.	13	TRBV30	TRBJ1-3	.	CAWSSRLGNTIYF	TGTGCCTGGAGCTCCCGGTTGGGAAACACCATATATTTT
.	15	TRBV13	TRBJ2-2	TRBD2	CASSFRTSGTGELFF	TGTGCCAGCAGCTTCCGGACTAGCGGAACCGGGGAGCTGTTTTTT
.	15	TRBV30	TRBJ2-2	.	CAWSLPGVLSGELFF	TGTGCCTGGAGCCTACCGGGGGTTCTTTCGGGGGAGCTGTTTTTT
.	13	TRBV5-1	TRBJ1-1	.	CASSLAKNTEAFF	TGCGCCAGCAGCTTGGCAAAAAACACTGAAGCTTTCTTT
.	16	TRBV2	TRBJ2-3	TRBD2	CASSALTSGSTDTQYF	TGTGCCAGCAGTGCGCTCACTAGCGGGAGTACAGATACGCAGTATTTT
.	10	TRBV29-1	TRBJ2-2	.	CSVSAGELFF	TGCAGCGTTAGCGCCGGGGAGCTGTTTTTT
.	16	TRBV9	TRBJ1-2	.	CASSVVSHETVYGYTF	TGTGCCAGCAGCGTAGTATCCCACGAGACAGTCTATGGCTACACCTTC
once	16	TRBV9	TRBJ2-7	TRBD1	CASSESGTGLHYEQYF	TGTGCCAGCAGCGAATCCGGGACAGGGCTCCACTACGAGCAGTACTTC
.	14	TRBV15	TRBJ2-1	TRBD1	CATDNQGAYNEQFF	TGTGCCACGGACAACCAGGGGGCCTACAATGAGCAGTTCTTC
few	15	TRBV4-1	TRBJ1-1	TRBD1	CASSPAGQVNTEAFF	TGCGCCAGCAGCCCAGCGGGACAGGTAAACACTGAAGCTTTCTTT
few	15	TRBV7-2	TRBJ1-4	TRBD1	CASSLERTGNEKLFF	TGTGCCAGCAGCTTAGAAAGGACAGGGAATGAAAAACTGTTTTTT
.	15	TRBV5-4	TRBJ2-5	TRBD2	CASSRTSGGGETQYF	TGTGCCAGCAGCCGGACTAGCGGGGGTGGGGAGACCCAGTACTTC
.	15	TRBV5-1	TRBJ1-1	.	CASSFSFRTLTEAFF	TGCGCCAGCAGCTTTTCTTTTCGGACACTCACTGAAGCTTTCTTT
.	16	TRBV7-2	TRBJ2-3	TRBD2	CASSSRLAGGTDTQYF	TGTGCCAGCAGCTCTCGACTAGCGGGGGGCACAGATACGCAGTATTTT
.	14	TRBV10-2	TRBJ2-7	TRBD2	CASSGGAGRDEQYF	TGCGCCAGCAGTGGTGGCGCCGGGAGGGACGAGCAGTACTTC
.	13	TRBV10-3	TRBJ2-7	.	CAITSEGSYEQYF	TGTGCCATCACCTCCGAGGGTTCCTACGAGCAGTACTTC
.	15	TRBV11-2	TRBJ2-7	.	CASSLATGQVYEQYF	TGTGCCAGCAGCTTAGCGACAGGCCAGGTGTACGAGCAGTACTTC